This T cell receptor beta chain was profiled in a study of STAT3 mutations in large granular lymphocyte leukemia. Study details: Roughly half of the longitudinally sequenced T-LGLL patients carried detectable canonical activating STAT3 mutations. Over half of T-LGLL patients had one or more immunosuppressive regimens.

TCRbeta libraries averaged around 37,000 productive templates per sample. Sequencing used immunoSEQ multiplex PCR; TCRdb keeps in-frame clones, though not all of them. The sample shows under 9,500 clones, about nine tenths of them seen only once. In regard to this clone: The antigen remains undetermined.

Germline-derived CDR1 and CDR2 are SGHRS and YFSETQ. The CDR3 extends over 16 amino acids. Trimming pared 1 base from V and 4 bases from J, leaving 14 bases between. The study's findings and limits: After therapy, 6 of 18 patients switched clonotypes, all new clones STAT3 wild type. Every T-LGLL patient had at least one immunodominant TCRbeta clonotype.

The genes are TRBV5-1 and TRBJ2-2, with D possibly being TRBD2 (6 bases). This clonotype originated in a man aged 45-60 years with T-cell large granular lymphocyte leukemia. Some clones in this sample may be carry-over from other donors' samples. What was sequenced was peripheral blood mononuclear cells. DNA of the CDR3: TGCGCCAGCAGCTTGAATAGCGGCGTCCCCACCGGGGAGCTGTTTTTT. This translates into CASSLNSGVPTGELFF.